The rows below give T cell receptor beta chains drawn from one sample of a study of OX40 agonist ivuxolimab in advanced cancers. Data came from immunoSEQ multiplex PCR; TCRdb stores just in-frame clones and leaves some out. The table has 50,000 or so clones, roughly 89% seen once; the top ten hold 4.6%. The sample here was CD4+ or CD8+ T cells sorted from blood, taken in a trial of the OX40 agonist ivuxolimab. These TCRs come from an adult with an advanced solid tumor such as melanoma, head and neck, liver or kidney cancer. Both conserved end residues are part of each CDR3. A D gene is named only where the DNA matches it firmly. Size is stated for part of the rows, as once, few or many counts, or as a class when the clone is expanded.

v_call	clone_size	d_call	j_call	cdr3_nt	cdr3_aa
TRBV29-1	.	.	TRBJ2-7	TGCAGCGTCTCAACCGACATCTCCTACGAGCAGTACTTC	CSVSTDISYEQYF
TRBV4-1	few	.	TRBJ1-2	TGCGCCTCCGAGGGAGGGCATGGCTACACCTTC	CASEGGHGYTF
TRBV11-2	.	.	TRBJ1-4	TGTGCCAGCAGCCCCCGGCGGCTTAATGAAAAACTGTTTTTT	CASSPRRLNEKLFF
TRBV11-2	.	.	TRBJ2-5	TGTGCCAGCAGCTTAGACTACGGGACCCAGTACTTC	CASSLDYGTQYF
TRBV19	.	TRBD1	TRBJ1-5	TGTGCCAGTACCAAGGACAGGGGAGATCAGCCCCAGCATTTT	CASTKDRGDQPQHF
TRBV5-4	.	.	TRBJ1-1	TGTGCCAGCAGCCCGCAGGGTCTACGAGGGAACACTGAAGCTTTCTTT	CASSPQGLRGNTEAFF
TRBV7-6	.	.	TRBJ1-5	TGTGCCAGCAGCTTACGCGGGGGCAGCAATCAGCCCCAGCATTTT	CASSLRGGSNQPQHF
TRBV5-6	.	.	TRBJ1-2	TGTGCCAGCAGCTTGGTAGGGGGGACTGACTATGGCTACACCTTC	CASSLVGGTDYGYTF
TRBV7-3	.	TRBD1	TRBJ2-7	TGTGCCAGCAGCCCAGGGGGCATCCCCTACGAGCAGTACTTC	CASSPGGIPYEQYF
TRBV7-6	.	.	TRBJ1-2	TGTGCCAGCAGCCCCGTCGGAGGATCCTTTTATGGCTACACCTTC	CASSPVGGSFYGYTF
TRBV5-1	once	TRBD1	TRBJ1-4	TGCGCCAGCAGCTCGGGACAGGGAGAAAAACTGTTTTTT	CASSSGQGEKLFF
TRBV5-6	.	.	TRBJ1-5	TGTGCCAGCAGCTTGTATGGGTTTGGTCAGCCCCAGCATTTT	CASSLYGFGQPQHF
TRBV30	.	TRBD2	TRBJ2-7	TGTGCCTGGAGTACAGGACTAGCTACCGACGAGCAGTACTTC	CAWSTGLATDEQYF
TRBV7-3	.	TRBD1	TRBJ2-1	TGTGCCAGCAGCCCGCCTGGGACAGGGTACAATGAGCAGTTCTTC	CASSPPGTGYNEQFF